This T cell receptor (beta chain) was captured in a study of cytomegalovirus exposure and HLA in healthy donors. Germline CDR1 is SGHVS and CDR2 is FQNEAQ. This CDR3 is built from 17 residues. V shed 4 bases, J shed 6 bases, and the junction held 14 bases outside the gene matches. General study results and limits: Several V segments, TRBV6-2 and TRBV6-3 among them, could not be told apart and were dropped. Follow-up analysis seemed to connect common viral pathogens with several of the most significant clusters identified. An analysis done earlier found most TCR beta V segments productive about 90% or about 30% of the time. Many donors shared some public TCRs, even though most TCR sequences were rare.

Primers for the PCR totalled 60 Vbeta and 13 Jbeta. Sequencing used immunoSEQ multiplex PCR; TCRdb keeps in-frame clones, though not all of them. The sample consists of about 130,000 clones, about 83% of them appearing once. In regard to this clone: What it binds is unknown.

The V call is TRBV7-8, the J call TRBJ2-7, with 11 bases lining up with TRBD1. What was sequenced was PBMCs. This clonotype originated in a woman in her 40s in good health and CMV-seropositive. The CDR3 loop reads CASSWKERTGGAFEQYF. DNA for the CDR3: TGTGCCAGCAGCTGGAAAGAGCGGACAGGGGGCGCTTTCGAGCAGTACTTC.